The 2 T cell receptor beta chains given below trace back to one sample, sequenced in a study of Ad26.COV2.S vaccination and SARS-CoV-2 variants. Profiling relied on immunoSEQ multiplex PCR, and the TCRdb table lists in-frame clones only, not all of them. The sample has roughly 420,000 clones; about 88% are singletons. Treatment: 15 to 20 received Ad26.COV2.S at low or high dose, single or two shots; roughly 5 received placebo; per-sample allocation not given. Each sample was drawn 63 days after the first injection (of vaccine or placebo). This sample comprised peripheral blood, obtained in a trial of Ad26.COV2.S vaccine versus placebo. The receptors were gathered from a person aged 18-60 years who received the Ad26.COV2.S COVID-19 vaccine or a placebo.

V and J are TRBV2 and TRBJ1-1; 12 nucleotides match TRBD1. CDR3 length: 15 amino acids. The ends lost 5 bases at V and 5 bases at J; junction bases unmatched: 6. Germline lookup yields CDR1 SNHLY and CDR2 FYNNEI. Written as DNA, the CDR3 is TGTGCCAGCAGTCGAGGGACAGGGGGCCTTACTGAAGCTTTCTTT. It encodes CASSRGTGGLTEAFF.

J is TRBJ2-7 and V is TRBV2, with D unclear. The CDR3 is 14 amino acids. The V and J ends lost 0 bases and 6 bases respectively, with 12 bases between them. Germline-derived CDR1 and CDR2 are SNHLY and FYNNEI. The CDR3 sequence: CASSEALLGSEQYF. CDR3 sequence (DNA): TGTGCCAGCAGTGAAGCGCTCTTAGGGTCCGAGCAGTACTTC.